This T cell receptor (beta chain) was captured in a study of graft-versus-host responses after intestinal transplantation. The overall study: Among the recipients, all got anti-thymocyte globulin induction and then tacrolimus and steroids for 3 to 4 years. The study, taken as a whole, reports: Recipient-marrow GvH clones were detected, some having first appeared in ileum or blood.

V lost 0 bases and J lost 0, with 4 bases in between. The CDR3 spans 14 residues. CDR1 is SGHDT, CDR2 YYEEEE, per germline. A note on this clone: Antigen unknown.

Clones were read by immunoSEQ multiplex PCR, and TCRdb kept only the in-frame ones, dropping some. The sample lists roughly 120,000 clones, roughly 96% seen once, with more than 3% in the top ten. The chain joins TRBV5-6 to TRBJ2-4, with D unclear. The sample consisted of unstimulated CD8+ T cells sorted from spleen or lymph node cells, taken before intestinal transplant. This sequence was found in a human donor who received an intestinal transplant. The CDR3: CASSLGLAKNIQYF. The CDR3, as DNA: TGTGCCAGCAGCTTGGGCCTAGCCAAAAACATTCAGTACTTC.